These T cell receptor beta chains were read from a single sample in a study of cytomegalovirus exposure and HLA in healthy donors. TCRdb keeps only in-frame clones here, not all; method: immunoSEQ multiplex PCR. The sample shows under 130,000 clones, about 16% of them seen only once. The sample taken for sequencing was PBMCs. The source is a female donor in good health and CMV-seronegative. The CDR3 runs from the conserved cysteine through the conserved F or W. A D gene is named only where the DNA matches it firmly. Size is stated for part of the rows, as once, few or many counts, or as a class when the clone is expanded.

j_call cdr3_length v_call d_call clone_size cdr3_aa cdr3_nt
TRBJ2-7 14 TRBV7-2 . . CASSTGTFPYEQYF TGTGCCAGCAGCACAGGGACCTTCCCCTACGAGCAGTACTTC
TRBJ2-1 14 TRBV9 . . CASSVNRNGDEQFF TGTGCCAGCAGCGTAAACAGGAATGGGGATGAGCAGTTCTTC
TRBJ2-6 17 TRBV27 TRBD2 . CASSRTSGSSGANVLTF TGTGCCAGCAGTCGGACTAGCGGAAGCTCTGGGGCCAACGTCCTGACTTTC
TRBJ2-1 12 TRBV7-2 . . CASSPRTWEQFF TGTGCCAGCAGCCCGCGGACATGGGAGCAGTTCTTC
TRBJ1-1 10 TRBV29-1 . . CSGGHTEAFF TGCAGCGGGGGGCACACTGAAGCTTTCTTT
TRBJ2-1 14 TRBV6-5 . once CASSRTANYNEQFF TGTGCCAGCAGCCGGACTGCTAACTACAATGAGCAGTTCTTC
TRBJ2-1 15 TRBV28 . . CASSPAGLPYNEQFF TGTGCCAGCAGTCCGGCCGGACTCCCCTACAATGAGCAGTTCTTC
TRBJ2-5 14 TRBV29-1 TRBD1 . CSVQGRGHGETQYF TGCAGCGTACAGGGTAGGGGGCACGGGGAGACCCAGTACTTC
TRBJ1-6 15 TRBV13 . . CASSLRGGRYSPLHF TGTGCCAGCAGCTTAAGGGGAGGACGGTATTCACCCCTCCACTTT
TRBJ2-3 14 TRBV7-9 TRBD1 few CASSLETGGHTQYF TGTGCCAGCAGCTTAGAGACAGGGGGCCATACGCAGTATTTT
TRBJ1-2 13 TRBV10-3 TRBD1 few CAISATGDGGYTF TGTGCCATCAGCGCGACAGGGGATGGCGGCTACACCTTC
TRBJ1-2 13 TRBV14 . few CASSLGGNYGYTF TGTGCCAGCAGCCTAGGAGGGAACTATGGCTACACCTTC
TRBJ1-2 15 TRBV6-5 TRBD1 once CASRRSGQGLYGSTF TGTGCCAGCAGACGTTCCGGACAGGGACTATATGGCTCCACCTTC
TRBJ2-7 11 TRBV7-2 . . CASSYNYEQYF TGTGCCAGCAGTTACAACTACGAGCAGTACTTC
TRBJ2-7 12 TRBV5-4 . few CASSFLVYEQYF TGTGCCAGCAGCTTTCTCGTCTACGAGCAGTACTTC
TRBJ2-7 14 TRBV5-1 TRBD1 . CASSPTGGPYEQYF TGCGCCAGCAGCCCTACAGGGGGCCCCTACGAGCAGTACTTC
TRBJ1-1 14 TRBV13 TRBD1 few CASGDRPMNTEAFF TGTGCCAGCGGGGACAGACCCATGAACACTGAAGCTTTCTTT
TRBJ1-4 14 TRBV7-8 . few CASSPGAGDRKLFF TGTGCCAGCAGCCCCGGGGCGGGGGATCGAAAACTGTTTTTT
TRBJ2-7 11 TRBV6-1 . few CASRNYYEQYF TGTGCCAGCAGGAACTATTACGAGCAGTACTTC
TRBJ2-7 12 TRBV30 . . CAWSVRGYEQYF TGTGCCTGGAGTGTACGCGGCTACGAGCAGTACTTC
TRBJ2-1 16 TRBV28 TRBD1 . CASSFEGAGSYNEQFF TGTGCCAGCAGTTTTGAGGGGGCAGGGTCCTACAATGAGCAGTTCTTC
TRBJ1-5 14 TRBV25-1 . few CASSESGGNQPQHF TGTGCCAGCAGTGAATCCGGGGGCAATCAGCCCCAGCATTTT
TRBJ2-1 15 TRBV6-5 TRBD2 . CASRRTSGAYNEQFF TGTGCCAGCAGGCGGACTAGCGGCGCCTACAATGAGCAGTTCTTC
TRBJ1-5 15 TRBV14 . few CASSQDQGLGRPQHF TGTGCCAGCAGCCAAGATCAGGGGCTCGGTCGGCCCCAGCATTTT
TRBJ1-2 18 TRBV4-2 TRBD1 . CASSQEPRDRARNYGYTF TGTGCCAGCAGCCAAGAACCCCGGGACAGGGCGCGTAACTATGGCTACACCTTC
TRBJ2-5 14 TRBV19 TRBD1 few CASSQPGQGETQYF TGTGCCAGTAGTCAGCCCGGACAGGGGGAGACCCAGTACTTC
TRBJ1-5 14 TRBV19 . few CASRAQGAAQPQHF TGTGCCAGTAGGGCCCAAGGAGCTGCTCAGCCCCAGCATTTT
TRBJ2-5 12 TRBV6-5 . . CASSYSRETQYF TGTGCCAGCAGTTACTCGCGGGAGACCCAGTACTTC
TRBJ2-3 15 TRBV7-2 TRBD2 . CASSRGTRVPDTQYF TGTGCCAGCAGCCGAGGGACTAGGGTTCCAGATACGCAGTATTTT
TRBJ2-7 14 TRBV6-5 . . CASSYPRDLTEQYF TGTGCCAGCAGTTACCCGCGGGACCTCACCGAGCAGTACTTC
TRBJ2-7 12 TRBV13 . . CASATSEGEQYF TGTGCCAGCGCCACTAGTGAAGGGGAGCAGTACTTC
TRBJ1-5 14 TRBV28 . . CASNPHSLNQPQHF TGTGCCAGCAACCCCCACAGCCTGAATCAGCCCCAGCATTTT
TRBJ1-2 14 TRBV7-9 . . CASSSPGMQNGYTF TGTGCCAGCAGCTCCCCCGGGATGCAGAATGGCTACACCTTC
TRBJ2-7 14 TRBV28 . . CASKPTGNPYEQYF TGTGCCAGCAAGCCGACAGGCAACCCCTACGAGCAGTACTTC
TRBJ2-5 14 TRBV29-1 TRBD2 . CSSAGTSGTQDQYF TGCAGCTCCGCCGGGACTAGCGGGACCCAGGACCAGTACTTC
TRBJ1-1 19 TRBV7-2 TRBD1 . CASSLGRTGVYVSSTEAFF TGTGCCAGCAGCTTAGGACGTACAGGGGTCTATGTATCCTCCACTGAAGCTTTCTTT
TRBJ2-5 14 TRBV29-1 . few CSVDYRAYQETQYF TGCAGCGTTGACTACAGGGCCTACCAAGAGACCCAGTACTTC
TRBJ1-1 13 TRBV27 . . CASSLGGGTEAFF TGTGCCAGCAGTTTAGGGGGGGGGACTGAAGCTTTCTTT
TRBJ1-1 13 TRBV18 . . CASSPPGVTEAFF TGTGCCAGCTCACCTCCGGGAGTCACTGAAGCTTTCTTT
TRBJ2-5 14 TRBV7-2 . few CASSLVWGEETQYF TGTGCCAGCAGCTTAGTATGGGGGGAAGAGACCCAGTACTTC
TRBJ2-7 15 TRBV30 . few CASTYRVSSSYEQYF TGTGCCTCGACTTATCGGGTCTCCAGCTCCTACGAGCAGTACTTC
TRBJ2-1 16 TRBV28 TRBD2 few CASSLLGGRVHNEQFF TGTGCCAGCAGTTTATTGGGCGGGAGGGTGCACAATGAGCAGTTCTTC
TRBJ1-5 16 TRBV30 TRBD1 few CAWGNQGAWGNQPQHF TGTGCCTGGGGCAATCAGGGGGCTTGGGGCAATCAGCCCCAGCATTTT
TRBJ1-1 14 TRBV19 . . CASSTGHPSEAAFF TGTGCCAGTAGTACAGGACATCCATCCGAGGCAGCTTTCTTT
TRBJ2-3 14 TRBV30 . . CAWSPNKVADTQYF TGTGCCTGGAGTCCGAACAAAGTCGCAGATACGCAGTATTTT
TRBJ1-3 15 TRBV15 TRBD1 . CATSGGQFSGNTIYF TGTGCCACCAGCGGGGGACAGTTCTCTGGAAACACCATATATTTT
TRBJ1-2 15 TRBV6-6 TRBD1 few CASRSTGTGTYGYTF TGTGCCAGCAGATCGACCGGGACAGGAACCTATGGCTACACCTTC
TRBJ2-3 18 TRBV4-3 . . CASSQGPRRGGSTDTQYF TGCGCCAGCAGCCAAGGCCCAAGGCGTGGCGGTAGCACAGATACGCAGTATTTT
TRBJ2-7 14 TRBV5-8 . few CASSSFRGGYEQYF TGTGCCAGCAGCAGTTTTAGGGGGGGCTACGAGCAGTACTTC
TRBJ1-2 15 TRBV30 TRBD1 few CAWSMGQGRGNGYTF TGTGCCTGGAGTATGGGACAGGGTCGTGGGAATGGCTACACCTTC
TRBJ2-1 17 TRBV4-1 TRBD2 . CASSQGPGLVFAHEQFF TGCGCCAGCAGCCAAGGGCCTGGACTAGTTTTCGCACATGAGCAGTTCTTC
TRBJ2-1 15 TRBV4-3 . few CASSQARSSYNEQFF TGCGCCAGCAGCCAAGCCAGAAGCTCCTACAATGAGCAGTTCTTC
TRBJ2-7 11 TRBV20-1 TRBD1 . CSARQGYEQYF TGCAGTGCAAGACAGGGATACGAGCAGTACTTC
TRBJ1-3 13 TRBV19 . few CASNGGPGNTIYF TGTGCCAGTAACGGGGGTCCTGGAAACACCATATATTTT
TRBJ2-3 14 TRBV5-1 . few CASREAEYTDTQYF TGCGCCAGCAGAGAAGCGGAGTACACAGATACGCAGTATTTT
TRBJ2-3 13 TRBV29-1 TRBD2 . CSVRLAGTDTQYF TGCAGCGTTCGGCTAGCGGGGACAGATACGCAGTATTTT